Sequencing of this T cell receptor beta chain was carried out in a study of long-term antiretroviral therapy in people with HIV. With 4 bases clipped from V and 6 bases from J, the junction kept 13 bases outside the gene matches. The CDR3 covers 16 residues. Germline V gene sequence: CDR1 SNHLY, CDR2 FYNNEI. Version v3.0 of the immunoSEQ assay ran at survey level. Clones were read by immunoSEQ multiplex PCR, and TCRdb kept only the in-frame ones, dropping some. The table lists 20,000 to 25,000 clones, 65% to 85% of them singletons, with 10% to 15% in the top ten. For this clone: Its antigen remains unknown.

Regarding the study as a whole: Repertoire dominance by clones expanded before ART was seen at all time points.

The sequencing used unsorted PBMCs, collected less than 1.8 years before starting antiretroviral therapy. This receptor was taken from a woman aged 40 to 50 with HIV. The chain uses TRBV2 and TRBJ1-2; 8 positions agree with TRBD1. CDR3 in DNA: TGTGCCAGCAGTGGGTTGCCAGGGGGCGCCCCCCATGGCTACACCTTC. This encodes CASSGLPGGAPHGYTF.